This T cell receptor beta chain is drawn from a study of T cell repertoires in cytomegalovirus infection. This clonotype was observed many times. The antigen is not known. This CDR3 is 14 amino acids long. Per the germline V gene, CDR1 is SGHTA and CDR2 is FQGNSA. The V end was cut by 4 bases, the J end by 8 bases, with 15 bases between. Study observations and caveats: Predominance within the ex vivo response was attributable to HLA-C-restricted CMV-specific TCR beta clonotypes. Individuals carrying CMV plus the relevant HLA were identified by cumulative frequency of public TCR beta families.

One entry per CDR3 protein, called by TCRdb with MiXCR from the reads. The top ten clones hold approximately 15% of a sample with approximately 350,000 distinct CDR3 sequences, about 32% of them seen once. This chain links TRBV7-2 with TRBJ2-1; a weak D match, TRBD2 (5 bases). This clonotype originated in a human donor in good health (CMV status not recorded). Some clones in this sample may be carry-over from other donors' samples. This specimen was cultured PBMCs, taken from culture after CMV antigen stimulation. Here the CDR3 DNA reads TGTGCCAGCAGCTACGGGATGGGCCGAGATGAGCAGTTCTTC. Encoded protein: CASSYGMGRDEQFF.